This is a list of T cell receptor beta chains from one sample in a study of cytomegalovirus exposure and HLA in healthy donors. This table comes from immunoSEQ multiplex PCR, and its TCRdb copy is limited to in-frame clones, with some not included. The sample shows tens of thousands of clones, around 80% of them seen only once. What was sequenced was PBMCs. The source of these receptors is a male donor in good health and CMV-seronegative. Each CDR3 is given with its conserved first and last residue. A D gene is named only where the DNA matches it firmly. The size entry is marked missing in some rows and otherwise reads once, few, many or a size class.

14 | TRBJ1-1 | once | TRBD1 | TRBV19 | TGTGCCAGTAGGGCAGGGGGTTTGAACACTGAAGCTTTCTTT | CASRAGGLNTEAFF
16 | TRBJ2-1 | . | . | TRBV7-9 | TGTGCCAGCAGCCCCCCCCAAGGGGGCTCCTACAATGAGCAGTTCTTC | CASSPPQGGSYNEQFF
15 | TRBJ2-3 | . | . | TRBV6-1 | TGTGCCAGCAGTGAACTCTATTCTAGCACAGATACGCAGTATTTT | CASSELYSSTDTQYF
15 | TRBJ1-1 | . | TRBD1 | TRBV28 | TGTGCCAGCAGTTCGACAAGGGGGCCCCTCTCTGAAGCTTTCTTT | CASSSTRGPLSEAFF
17 | TRBJ2-1 | . | . | TRBV14 | TGTGCCAGCAGCCAAGATCGCTTTGCTAGGGCGGGCGATGAGCAGTTCTTC | CASSQDRFARAGDEQFF
14 | TRBJ1-1 | few | . | TRBV2 | TGTGCCAGCAATACAGGTTGGGGGGACACTGAAGCTTTCTTT | CASNTGWGDTEAFF
15 | TRBJ2-3 | . | TRBD2 | TRBV30 | TGTGCCTGGAGTGTACCTAGCGGAAGCACAGATACGCAGTATTTT | CAWSVPSGSTDTQYF
15 | TRBJ2-3 | once | TRBD2 | TRBV7-3 | TGTGCCAGCAGCCCCCTAGCGGGGGGCTCAGATACGCAGTATTTT | CASSPLAGGSDTQYF
15 | TRBJ2-1 | . | . | TRBV7-6 | TGTGCCAGCAGCTTAGGAGCTAGGAGCCTCAATGAGCAGTTCTTC | CASSLGARSLNEQFF
14 | TRBJ2-3 | . | . | TRBV12-5 | TGTGCTAGTGCCACGAGGGAAAGCACAGATACGCAGTATTTT | CASATRESTDTQYF
14 | TRBJ2-3 | . | TRBD1 | TRBV7-8 | TGTGCCAGCAGCCCCCAAGGGGGCGCTGATACGCAGTATTTT | CASSPQGGADTQYF
14 | TRBJ1-2 | . | . | TRBV5-6 | TGTGCCAGCACCCTAGGGAGCCAGATCTATGGCTACACCTTC | CASTLGSQIYGYTF
15 | TRBJ2-7 | . | TRBD2 | TRBV15 | TGTGCCACCAGCAGAGATAGCGGGGGCTCCTACGAGCAGTACTTC | CATSRDSGGSYEQYF
15 | TRBJ1-3 | . | TRBD1 | TRBV2 | TGTGCCAGCACCTGGGACAGCAGCCTTGGAAACACCATATATTTT | CASTWDSSLGNTIYF
14 | TRBJ1-2 | . | TRBD1 | TRBV5-4 | TGTGCCAGTCGGGACAGGGGGATTTTAGGTGGCTACACCTTC | CASRDRGILGGYTF
18 | TRBJ2-5 | . | TRBD2 | TRBV19 | TGTGCCAGTAGTAGGGGACTAGCGGGGGTCAGCGACGGAGAGACCCAGTACTTC | CASSRGLAGVSDGETQYF
17 | TRBJ2-1 | once | TRBD2 | TRBV19 | TGTGCCAGTAGTGGGGGGCACGGGACTAGCGGGGGCAATGAGCAGTTCTTC | CASSGGHGTSGGNEQFF
15 | TRBJ2-5 | . | . | TRBV19 | TGTGCCAGTAGTGAACTAGCTTTTGCAGGGGAGACCCAGTACTTC | CASSELAFAGETQYF
16 | TRBJ2-4 | few | . | TRBV5-1 | TGCGCCAGCAGCTTGGCCCCGACGGGGACCAAAAACATTCAGTACTTC | CASSLAPTGTKNIQYF
13 | TRBJ1-1 | . | . | TRBV29-1 | TGCAGCGTGGCCCTGTGGACAGACACTGAAGCTTTCTTT | CSVALWTDTEAFF
14 | TRBJ1-1 | . | TRBD1 | TRBV7-2 | TGTGCCAGCAGCACCCGGACAGGGGGCACTGAAGCTTTCTTT | CASSTRTGGTEAFF
18 | TRBJ2-2 | . | TRBD2 | TRBV4-1 | TGCGCCAGCAGCCAAGTCTTAGCCAGCGGGGGTAATTTCGGGGAGCTGTTTTTT | CASSQVLASGGNFGELFF